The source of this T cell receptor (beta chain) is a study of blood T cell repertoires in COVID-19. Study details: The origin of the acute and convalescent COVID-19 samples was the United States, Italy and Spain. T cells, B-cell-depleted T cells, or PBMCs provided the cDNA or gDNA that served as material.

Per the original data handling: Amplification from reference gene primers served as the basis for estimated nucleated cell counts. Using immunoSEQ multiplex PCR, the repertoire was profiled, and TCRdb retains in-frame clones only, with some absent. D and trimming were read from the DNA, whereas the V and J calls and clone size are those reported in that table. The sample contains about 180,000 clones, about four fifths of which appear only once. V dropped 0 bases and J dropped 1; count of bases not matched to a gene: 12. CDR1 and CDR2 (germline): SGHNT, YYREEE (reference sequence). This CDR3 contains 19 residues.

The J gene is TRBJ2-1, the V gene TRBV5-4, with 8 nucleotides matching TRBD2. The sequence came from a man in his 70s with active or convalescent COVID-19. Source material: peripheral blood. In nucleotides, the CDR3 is TGTGCCAGCAGCTTGGACCGCGGGCGGGGGGCGTCTTCCTACAATGAGCAGTTCTTC. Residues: CASSLDRGRGASSYNEQFF.